The 5 T cell receptor beta chains presented below share a single source sample, sequenced in a study of blood T cell repertoires in COVID-19. Data came from immunoSEQ multiplex PCR; TCRdb stores just in-frame clones and leaves some out. Here the sample spans 75,000 to 100,000 clones, approximately 89% being singletons. The sequenced sample consisted of peripheral blood. The receptors originated from a human donor with acute or convalescent COVID-19. The donor label of this sample is uncertain.

The chain is built from TRBV11-3 and TRBJ2-3; unclear D gene. CDR1 and CDR2 (germline): SGHNT, YENEEA. The CDR3 runs 13 residues. V dropped 1 base and J dropped 2 bases, with 4 bases sitting between them. In DNA, the CDR3 is TGTGCCAGCAGCTTAGTACTCACAGATACGCAGTATTTT. This sequence encodes CASSLVLTDTQYF.

The chain carries TRBV28 and TRBJ1-1; D is undetermined. The CDR3 is 15 amino acids. The V end was cut by 5 bases, the J end by 1 base, with 14 bases between. The V gene's germline CDR1 is MDHEN and CDR2 SYDVKM. CDR3 loop: CASSGSQAANTEAFF. The CDR3 DNA is TGTGCCAGCAGTGGGTCCCAGGCAGCGAACACTGAAGCTTTCTTT.

Comment on this clone: This may be a read error: a much more frequent sequence differs by one nucleotide. The gene calls are TRBV7-2 and TRBJ1-1, with TRBD1 as a possible D gene (5 bases). The CDR3 runs 13 residues. The germline V and J ends were trimmed by 1 base and 4 bases, with 7 bases remaining between them. The V gene's germline CDR1 is SGHTA and CDR2 FQGNSA. Here the CDR3 reads CASSLGGGTEAFF. The CDR3 DNA follows: TGTGCCAGCAGCTTAGGGGGGGGCACTGAAGCTTTCTTT.

The V and J genes are TRBV9 and TRBJ1-2; no reliable D call. V was cut by 0 bases and J by 3 bases, with 15 bases left in between. This CDR3 has 16 residues. Germline CDR1 SGDLS, CDR2 YYNGEE. CDR3 coding DNA: TGTGCCAGCAGCGTAGGGCAGAGAAGAGGGTACTATGGCTACACCTTC. Protein product: CASSVGQRRGYYGYTF.

The chain links TRBV5-4 to TRBJ2-1, with TRBD1 identical over 9 bases. Germline loops: CDR1 SGHNT, CDR2 YYREEE (reference sequence). Germline trimming cut 2 bases from V and 4 bases from J; bases unmatched to any gene: 4. This CDR3 spans 15 amino acids. CDR3 in amino acids: CASSFGGQGYNEQFF. CDR3 DNA sequence: TGTGCCAGCAGCTTTGGGGGACAGGGATACAATGAGCAGTTCTTC.